These T cell receptor beta chains were read from a single sample in a study of OX40 agonist ivuxolimab in advanced cancers. Repertoires were generated with immunoSEQ multiplex PCR, while TCRdb's copy carries only in-frame clones and drops some. The sample lists fewer than 35,000 clones, roughly 87% seen once, with 36% in the top ten. The sequences come from CD4+ or CD8+ T cells sorted from blood, collected in a trial of the OX40 agonist ivuxolimab. These receptors came from an adult with an advanced solid tumor such as melanoma, head and neck, liver or kidney cancer. The CDR3 runs from the conserved cysteine through the conserved F or W. A D gene is named only where the DNA matches it firmly. Clone size appears in some rows only: once, few, many, or a class for an expanded clone.

V gene,clone size,D gene,J gene,CDR3 DNA,CDR3 protein
TRBV5-5,NA,TRBD2,TRBJ2-7,TGTGCCAGCAGCCCATTATGGACTAGCGGGGACTACGAGCAGTACTTC,CASSPLWTSGDYEQYF
TRBV9,NA,NA,TRBJ2-3,TGTGCCAGCAGCGTAGATGGTGTTAGCACAGATACGCAGTATTTT,CASSVDGVSTDTQYF
TRBV5-1,NA,NA,TRBJ2-7,TGCGCCAGCAGTTTTGACAGCTCCTACGAGCAGTACTTC,CASSFDSSYEQYF
TRBV4-1,NA,TRBD1,TRBJ1-2,TGCGCCAGCAGCCGAGGACAGGGGGGCCCGAAGTATGGCTACACCTTC,CASSRGQGGPKYGYTF
TRBV11-3,NA,NA,TRBJ2-1,TGTGCCAGCAGCTCAAGGACAGTCGGCAATGAGCAGTTCTTC,CASSSRTVGNEQFF
TRBV28,NA,NA,TRBJ2-7,TGTGCCAGCAGTCTTTCGACAGACTACGAGCAGTACTTC,CASSLSTDYEQYF
TRBV7-8,once,NA,TRBJ2-1,TGTGCCAGCAGCTTAGAGTTAGGTGGGAGACTAGTAAATGAGCAGTTCTTC,CASSLELGGRLVNEQFF
TRBV5-1,NA,NA,TRBJ2-7,TGCGCCAGCAGCTTACTACAGGGAAGCGAGCAGTACTTC,CASSLLQGSEQYF
TRBV19,NA,NA,TRBJ2-5,TGTGCCAGTAGTATAGATAGTCTCCAAGAGACCCAGTACTTC,CASSIDSLQETQYF
TRBV5-6,NA,NA,TRBJ1-4,TGTGCCAGCAGCCAAAACAGGGAGAAGAATGAAAAACTGTTTTTT,CASSQNREKNEKLFF
TRBV6-5,NA,NA,TRBJ2-1,TGTGCCAGCAGACAAACTAATTACAATGAGCAGTTCTTC,CASRQTNYNEQFF
TRBV5-1,NA,NA,TRBJ2-1,TGCGCCAGCAGCTTGGAACAGAGCTCCTACAATGAGCAGTTCTTC,CASSLEQSSYNEQFF
TRBV6-5,NA,TRBD1,TRBJ1-2,TGTGCCAGCAGTCCGCCGGGACAGGGGTTCGACGGCTACACCTTC,CASSPPGQGFDGYTF
TRBV7-6,NA,NA,TRBJ2-5,TGTGCCAGCAGCCCGCCCGGGGCTGGGGATGAAGAGACCCAGTACTTC,CASSPPGAGDEETQYF
TRBV7-9,once,NA,TRBJ1-1,TGTGCCAGCAGCTTAGCGTTGGGGGGCACTGAAGCTTTCTTT,CASSLALGGTEAFF
TRBV19,NA,TRBD1,TRBJ2-5,TGTGCCAGTAGTATAGGTAGACAGGGCATACAAGAGACCCAGTACTTC,CASSIGRQGIQETQYF
TRBV5-1,NA,TRBD1,TRBJ1-3,TGCGCCAGCAGCTTAGACAGGGGCTCTGGAAACACCATATATTTT,CASSLDRGSGNTIYF
TRBV5-1,NA,TRBD1,TRBJ1-3,TGCGCCAGCAGCTTCGAAGGGGGCAGCGGAAACACCATATATTTT,CASSFEGGSGNTIYF
TRBV4-2,NA,NA,TRBJ2-2,TGTGCCAGCAGCCCCCAAACGGGGGGCACCACCGGGGAGCTGTTTTTT,CASSPQTGGTTGELFF
TRBV14,NA,TRBD1,TRBJ1-6,TGTGCCAGCAGCCAGTTACAGGGGGCCGTTTCACCCCTCCACTTT,CASSQLQGAVSPLHF
TRBV7-9,NA,NA,TRBJ1-1,TGTGCCAGCACCCTGGGGGGCACTGAAGCTTTCTTT,CASTLGGTEAFF
TRBV7-8,once,NA,TRBJ2-3,TGTGCCAGCAGCTTAGGACAGTTCTCCACAGATACGCAGTATTTT,CASSLGQFSTDTQYF